What follows are 29 T cell receptor beta chains derived from one specimen sequenced in a study of CXCR3-negative and CXCR3-positive naive CD8 T cells. All TRB cDNA libraries came from 5' RACE performed with UMI labels. TCRdb processed the 5' RACE reads again and assigns one entry to each CDR3 protein, with no DNA. This specimen shows roughly 7,900 distinct CDR3 sequences; the ten leading clones hold approximately 2.1%. What was sequenced was naive CXCR3- CD8+ T cells from blood. Subset defined: CD45RO-CCR7+CD27+CD95- naive CD8+ T cells lacking CXCR3 (TNR3-). The receptors shown here come from a human donor in good health. Some clones in this sample may be carry-over from other donors' samples.

The chain uses TRBV5-4 and TRBJ1-1. Germline V gene sequence: CDR1 SGHNT, CDR2 YYREEE (reference sequence). CDR3 length equals 15 residues. CDR3 sequence reads: CASSSLNGVDTEAFF.

The chain couples TRBV5-1 to TRBJ1-1; TCRdb reports TRBD1, a call that lacks DNA to check it against. The CDR3 loop spans 14 amino acids. CDR1 and CDR2 from the germline V gene are SGHRS and YFSETQ. The CDR3 region is CASSLSSPNTEAFF.

The chain recombines TRBV29-1 with TRBJ1-1; TCRdb outputs TRBD1, but without DNA this stays unchecked. The CDR3 has 14 amino acids. Germline assignment: CDR1 SQVTM and CDR2 ANQGSEA. The CDR3 sequence is CSVLPRDRASEAFF.

V is TRBV19 and J is TRBJ2-1. Germline V CDR1 and CDR2: LNHDA, SQIVND (reference sequence). This CDR3 is built from 11 residues. This chain's CDR3 is CASSWNNEQFF.

The rearrangement links TRBV27 to TRBJ2-1. Germline values: CDR1 MNHEY, CDR2 SMNVEV (reference sequence). The CDR3 consists of 14 residues. This chain's CDR3 is CASSLLGSTNEQFF.

By frequency, this clonotype registers medium-sized (0.01 to 0.1%). The chain joins TRBV12-3 or TRBV12-4 to TRBJ1-4. The CDR3 spans 14 residues. The CDR3 region is CASSSYREGEKLFF.

The chain links TRBV13 to TRBJ2-7; TCRdb's D call, TRBD1, is unchecked because there is no DNA. Germline lookup yields CDR1 PRHDT and CDR2 FYEKMQ (reference sequence). CDR3 length: 14 residues. Here the CDR3 reads CATAPEDNPYEQYF.

The chain joins TRBV6-5 to TRBJ1-1. Per germline, CDR1 MNHEY and CDR2 SVGAGI. This CDR3 comprises 14 residues. Here the CDR3 reads CASSYDGGDTEAFF.

The rearrangement joins TRBV29-1 to TRBJ2-1; the TCRdb D gene call, TRBD2, has no DNA to confirm it. This CDR3 comprises 16 residues. The germline V gene has CDR1 SQVTM and CDR2 ANQGSEA. The CDR3 is CSVESLAEGEENEQFF.

The rearrangement uses TRBV3-1 and TRBJ2-5; lacking DNA, the TRBD2 call made by TCRdb goes unchecked. The CDR3 covers 14 residues. Germline loops: CDR1 LGHDT, CDR2 YNNKEL (reference sequence). Here the CDR3 reads CASSAASERKTQYF.

Its frequency marks this clonotype as medium-sized. The rearrangement joins TRBV11-2 to TRBJ2-1; checking the TCRdb D call of TRBD2 is not possible without DNA. Germline values: CDR1 SGHAT, CDR2 FQNNGV. This CDR3 is built from 16 residues. The CDR3 is CASSLFAGAKYNEQFF.

By frequency, this clonotype is medium-sized (0.01 to 0.1%). The chain combines TRBV7-8 with TRBJ2-5. This CDR3 contains 13 residues. Germline V gene lookup returns CDR1 SGHVS and CDR2 FQNEAQ. The CDR3 sequence is CASSLDGEETQYF.

The CDR3 reads CASSQGEVFRSTDTQYF. J is TRBJ2-3 and V is TRBV4-1. The length of the CDR3 is 17 residues. Per germline, CDR1 MGHRA and CDR2 YSYEKL.

This clonotype ranks as medium-sized (0.01 to 0.1%) in terms of frequency. The chain recombines TRBV4-1 with TRBJ2-2; TCRdb indicates TRBD2, and absent DNA this call remains unverified. This CDR3 contains 18 residues. Germline CDR1 reads MGHRA; CDR2 reads YSYEKL. CDR3 loop: CASSQDSGLAGVIGELFF.

This chain's CDR3 is CASSQDSGNGKPQHF. The rearrangement links TRBV4-1 to TRBJ1-5; TCRdb proposes TRBD1, but this gene call is untestable without DNA. Germline V gene lookup returns CDR1 MGHRA and CDR2 YSYEKL. The CDR3 extends over 15 amino acids.

The chain links TRBV20-1 to TRBJ2-1; TCRdb designates TRBD2, a call that cannot be tested without DNA. The germline V gene encodes CDR1 DFQATT and CDR2 SNEGSKA (reference sequence). The CDR3 extends over 14 amino acids. CDR3 protein: CSAPGLSGYNEQFF.

In terms of frequency, this clonotype is medium-sized (0.01 to 0.1%). The rearrangement uses TRBV7-9 and TRBJ1-6; TCRdb returns TRBD1, unconfirmable since there is no DNA. CDR3 length: 16 residues. CDR1 is SEHNR and CDR2 is FQNEAQ in the germline V gene (reference sequence). CDR3 sequence reads: CASSLKTGTYNSPLHF.

The gene calls are TRBV11-1 and TRBJ1-2; no DNA is available, so the TRBD1 call from TCRdb remains unchecked. The CDR3 loop spans 14 amino acids. Germline V gene sequence: CDR1 SGHAT, CDR2 FQDESV (reference sequence). This CDR3 reads CASKSGQGNYGYTF.

The chain carries TRBV29-1 and TRBJ2-1; TCRdb designates TRBD1, a call that cannot be tested without DNA. CDR1 and CDR2 from the germline V gene are SQVTM and ANQGSEA. The CDR3 is 14 residues long. The CDR3 sequence is CSARGASSYNEQFF.

Measured by frequency, this clonotype is medium-sized. This rearrangement joins TRBV28 to TRBJ1-1. Germline CDR1 reads MDHEN; CDR2 reads SYDVKM. There are 13 residues in the CDR3. The chain's CDR3 is CASSLWGNTEAFF.

This chain links TRBV6-5 with TRBJ2-5; TCRdb's D gene call, TRBD1, goes unchecked for lack of DNA. Germline-derived CDR1 and CDR2 are MNHEY and SVGAGI. The CDR3 has 14 residues. The CDR3 sequence is CASSFRTDGETHYF.

This chain connects TRBV7-3 to TRBJ1-1. Germline-derived CDR1 and CDR2 are SGHTA and FQGTGA. The CDR3 length is 13 residues. Here the CDR3 reads CASSLEANTEAFF.

Measured by frequency, this clonotype is medium-sized (0.01 to 0.1%). The chain is built from TRBV4-2 and TRBJ1-1. The CDR3 sequence is 16 residues long. Germline V gives CDR1 LGHNA, CDR2 YNFKEQ. CDR3 sequence: CASSQVAAAKNTEAFF.

The rearrangement links TRBV29-1 to TRBJ2-3; TCRdb names TRBD2, which stays unverified in the absence of DNA. The CDR3 length is 13 residues. In germline, CDR1 is SQVTM, CDR2 ANQGSEA. The chain's CDR3 is CSVGTSGEDTQYF.

This clonotype ranks as medium-sized in terms of frequency. The rearrangement links TRBV11-3 to TRBJ1-1. Germline-derived CDR1 and CDR2 are SGHNT and YENEEA. There are 14 residues in the CDR3. The CDR3: CASSFGEVNTEAFF.

The chain employs TRBV29-1 and TRBJ2-1; TCRdb names TRBD2, which stays unverified in the absence of DNA. The CDR3 is made up of 15 amino acids. Germline V gene data show CDR1 as SQVTM and CDR2 as ANQGSEA. The CDR3 sequence: CSVDAGGPKYYEQFF.

The V and J genes are TRBV20-1 and TRBJ2-3; TCRdb's D call, TRBD2, is unchecked because there is no DNA. Germline V gene sequence: CDR1 DFQATT, CDR2 SNEGSKA (reference sequence). This CDR3 spans 19 amino acids. CDR3 sequence: CSDLTAGLAGGPSTDTQYF.

The V and J genes are TRBV15 and TRBJ2-7; TCRdb's assignment of TRBD1 cannot be checked, as there is no DNA. Germline CDR1 LNHNV, CDR2 YYDKDF (reference sequence). The CDR3 is made up of 13 amino acids. The CDR3 sequence is CATKQGTSDEQYF.

The rearrangement uses TRBV12-3 or TRBV12-4 and TRBJ1-2. The CDR3 has 15 amino acids. CDR3 amino acids: CASSQLLTANYGYTF.